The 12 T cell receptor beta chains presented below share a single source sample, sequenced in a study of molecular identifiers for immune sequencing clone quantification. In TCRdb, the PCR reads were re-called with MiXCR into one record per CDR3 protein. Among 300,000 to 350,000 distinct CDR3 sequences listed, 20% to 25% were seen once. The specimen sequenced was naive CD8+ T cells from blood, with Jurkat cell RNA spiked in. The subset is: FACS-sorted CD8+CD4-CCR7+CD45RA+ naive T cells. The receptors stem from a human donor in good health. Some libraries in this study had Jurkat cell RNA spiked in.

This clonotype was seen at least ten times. Here the CDR3 DNA reads TGTGCCAGCAGCGTCGACAGGGGAGGACAAGAGACCCAGTACTTC. Translation: CASSVDRGGQETQYF. The chain is built from TRBV7-2 and TRBJ2-5; 8 nucleotides line up with TRBD1. The V and J ends lost 5 bases and 2 bases, in that order; junction bases with no gene match: 7. From germline, CDR1 is SGHTA and CDR2 FQGNSA. This CDR3 contains 15 residues.

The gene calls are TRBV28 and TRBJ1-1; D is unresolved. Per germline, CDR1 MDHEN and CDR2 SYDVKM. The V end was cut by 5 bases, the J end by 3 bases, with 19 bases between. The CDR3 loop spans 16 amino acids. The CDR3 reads CASSPLGRASDTEAFF. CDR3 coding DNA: TGTGCCAGCAGTCCCCTAGGTCGGGCCTCGGACACTGAAGCTTTCTTT.

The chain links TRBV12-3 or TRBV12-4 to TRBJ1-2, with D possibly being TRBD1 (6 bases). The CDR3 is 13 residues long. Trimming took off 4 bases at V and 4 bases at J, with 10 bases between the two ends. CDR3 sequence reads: CASSSAQGYGYTF. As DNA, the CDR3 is TGTGCCAGCAGTTCCGCACAGGGCTATGGCTACACCTTC.

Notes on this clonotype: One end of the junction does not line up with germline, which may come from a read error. The DNA of the CDR3 is TGTGCCGGCGGAGGACTAGTCCACAAGGAGCAGTTCTTC. Its translation is CAGGGLVHKEQFF. The rearrangement uses TRBV2 and TRBJ2-1; 7 bases map to TRBD2. The CDR3 is 13 amino acids. Germline lookup yields CDR1 SNHLY and CDR2 FYNNEI.

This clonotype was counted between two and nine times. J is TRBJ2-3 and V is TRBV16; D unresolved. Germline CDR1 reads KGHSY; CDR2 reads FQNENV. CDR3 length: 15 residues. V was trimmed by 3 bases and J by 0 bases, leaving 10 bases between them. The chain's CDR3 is CASSHYAASTDTQYF. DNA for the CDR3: TGTGCCAGCAGCCATTACGCAGCGAGCACAGATACGCAGTATTTT.

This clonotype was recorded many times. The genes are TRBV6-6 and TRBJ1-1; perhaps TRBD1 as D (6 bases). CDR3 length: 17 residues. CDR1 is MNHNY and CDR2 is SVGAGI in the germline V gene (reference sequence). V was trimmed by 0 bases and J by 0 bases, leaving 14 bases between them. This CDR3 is CASSYSQGQSLNTEAFF. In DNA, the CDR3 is TGTGCCAGCAGTTACTCGCAGGGGCAGTCGTTGAACACTGAAGCTTTCTTT.

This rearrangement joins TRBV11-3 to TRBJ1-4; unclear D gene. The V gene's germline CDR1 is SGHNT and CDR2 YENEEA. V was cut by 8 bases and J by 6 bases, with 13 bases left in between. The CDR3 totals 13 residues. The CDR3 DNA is TGTGCCAGCTCCGGATCAGGCTATGAAAAACTGTTTTTT. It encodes CASSGSGYEKLFF.

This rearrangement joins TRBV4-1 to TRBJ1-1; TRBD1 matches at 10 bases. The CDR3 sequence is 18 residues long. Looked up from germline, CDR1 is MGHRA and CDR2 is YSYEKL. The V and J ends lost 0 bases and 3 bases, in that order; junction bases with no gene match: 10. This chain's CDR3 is CASSQDSPGTGADTEAFF. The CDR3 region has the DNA TGCGCCAGCAGCCAAGACTCCCCGGGGACAGGGGCGGACACTGAAGCTTTCTTT.

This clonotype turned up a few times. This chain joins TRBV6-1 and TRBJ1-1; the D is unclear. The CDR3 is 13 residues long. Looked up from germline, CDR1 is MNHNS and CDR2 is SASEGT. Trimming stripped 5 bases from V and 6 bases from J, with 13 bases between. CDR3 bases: TGTGCCAGCAGTAACAGCCTGAGCCCTGAAGCTTTCTTT. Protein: CASSNSLSPEAFF.

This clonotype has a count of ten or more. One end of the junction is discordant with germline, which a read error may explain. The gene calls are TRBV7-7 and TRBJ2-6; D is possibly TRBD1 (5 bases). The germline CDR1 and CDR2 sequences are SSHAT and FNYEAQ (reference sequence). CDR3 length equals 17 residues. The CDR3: CASSFCPGNAGANVLTF. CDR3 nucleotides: TGTGCTAGCAGCTTTTGTCCAGGGAACGCTGGGGCCAACGTCCTGACTTTC.

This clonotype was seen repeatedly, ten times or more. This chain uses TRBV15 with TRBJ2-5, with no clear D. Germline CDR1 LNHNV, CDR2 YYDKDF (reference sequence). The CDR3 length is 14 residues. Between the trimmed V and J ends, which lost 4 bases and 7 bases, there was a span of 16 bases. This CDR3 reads CATSNRRSAGTQYF. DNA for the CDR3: TGTGCCACCAGCAACCGTAGGTCCGCAGGGACCCAGTACTTC.

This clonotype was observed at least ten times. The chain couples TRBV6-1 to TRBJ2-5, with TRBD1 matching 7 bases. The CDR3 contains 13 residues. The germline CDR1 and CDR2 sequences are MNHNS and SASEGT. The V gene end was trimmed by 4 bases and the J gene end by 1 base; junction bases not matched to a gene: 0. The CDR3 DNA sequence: TGTGCCAGCAGTGGGGACAGCCAAGAGACCCAGTACTTC. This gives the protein CASSGDSQETQYF.